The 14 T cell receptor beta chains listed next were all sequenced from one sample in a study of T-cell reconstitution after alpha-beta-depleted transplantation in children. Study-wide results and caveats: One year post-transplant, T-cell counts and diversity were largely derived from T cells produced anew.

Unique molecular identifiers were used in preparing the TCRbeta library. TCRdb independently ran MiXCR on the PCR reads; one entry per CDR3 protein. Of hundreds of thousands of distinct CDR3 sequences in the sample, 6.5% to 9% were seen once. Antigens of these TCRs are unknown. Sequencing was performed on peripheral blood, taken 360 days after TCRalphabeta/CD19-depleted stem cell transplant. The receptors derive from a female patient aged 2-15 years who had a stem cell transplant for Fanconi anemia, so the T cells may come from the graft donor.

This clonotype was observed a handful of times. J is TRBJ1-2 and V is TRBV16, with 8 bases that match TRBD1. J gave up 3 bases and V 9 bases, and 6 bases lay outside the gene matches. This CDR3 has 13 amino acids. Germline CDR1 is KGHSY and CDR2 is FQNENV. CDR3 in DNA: TGTGCCAGTATGCCAGGGGGCTACTATGGCTACACCTTC. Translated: CASMPGGYYGYTF. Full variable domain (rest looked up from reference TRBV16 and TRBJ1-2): GEEVAQTPKHLVRGEGQKAKLYCAPIKGHSYVFWYQQVLKNEFKFLISFQNENVFDETGMPKERFSAKCLPNSPCSLEIQATKLEDSAVYFCASMPGGYYGYTFGSGTRLTVV.

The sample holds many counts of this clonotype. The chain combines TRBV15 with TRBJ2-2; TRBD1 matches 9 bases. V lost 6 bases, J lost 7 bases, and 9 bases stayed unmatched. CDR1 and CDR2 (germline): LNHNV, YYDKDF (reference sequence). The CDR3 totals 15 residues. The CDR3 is CATSTRQGVDGELFF. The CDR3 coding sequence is TGTGCCACCAGTACCAGACAGGGGGTGGACGGGGAGCTGTTTTTT.

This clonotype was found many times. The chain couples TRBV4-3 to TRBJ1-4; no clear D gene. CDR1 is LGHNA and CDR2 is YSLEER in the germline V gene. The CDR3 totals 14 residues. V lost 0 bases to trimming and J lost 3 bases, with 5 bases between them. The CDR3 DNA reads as TGCGCCAGCAGCCAAGACCGGTCTAATGAAAAACTGTTTTTT. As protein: CASSQDRSNEKLFF.

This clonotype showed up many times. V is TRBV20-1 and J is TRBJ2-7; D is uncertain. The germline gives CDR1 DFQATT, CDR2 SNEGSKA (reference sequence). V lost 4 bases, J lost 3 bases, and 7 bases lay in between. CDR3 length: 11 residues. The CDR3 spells CSAIGGYEQYF. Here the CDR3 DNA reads TGCAGTGCTATCGGCGGCTACGAGCAGTACTTC.

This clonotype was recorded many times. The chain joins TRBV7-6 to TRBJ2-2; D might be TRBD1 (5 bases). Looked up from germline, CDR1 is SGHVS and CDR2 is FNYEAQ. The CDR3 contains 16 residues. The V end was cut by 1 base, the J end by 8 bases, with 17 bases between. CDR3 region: CASSLDSSTVQGELFF. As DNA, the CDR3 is TGTGCCAGCAGCTTAGACTCTTCGACAGTTCAGGGGGAGCTGTTTTTT.

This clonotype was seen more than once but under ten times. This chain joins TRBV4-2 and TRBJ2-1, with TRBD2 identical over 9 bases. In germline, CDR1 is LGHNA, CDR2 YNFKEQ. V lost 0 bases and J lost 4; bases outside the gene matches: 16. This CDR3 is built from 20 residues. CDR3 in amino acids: CASSQEGLAGPMGWYNEQFF. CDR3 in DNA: TGTGCCAGCAGCCAAGAAGGCCTAGCGGGACCTATGGGGTGGTACAATGAGCAGTTCTTC.

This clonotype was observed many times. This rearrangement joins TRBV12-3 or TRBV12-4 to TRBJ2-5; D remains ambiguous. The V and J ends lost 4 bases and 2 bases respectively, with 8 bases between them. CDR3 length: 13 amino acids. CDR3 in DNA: TGTGCCAGCAGTTGGGCCCTTCAAGAGACCCAGTACTTC. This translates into CASSWALQETQYF.

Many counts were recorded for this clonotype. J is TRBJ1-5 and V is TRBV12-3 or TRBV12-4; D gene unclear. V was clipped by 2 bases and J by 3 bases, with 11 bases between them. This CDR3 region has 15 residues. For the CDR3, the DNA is TGTGCCAGCAGTTTAAGGGATCATGACAATCAGCCCCAGCATTTT. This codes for CASSLRDHDNQPQHF.

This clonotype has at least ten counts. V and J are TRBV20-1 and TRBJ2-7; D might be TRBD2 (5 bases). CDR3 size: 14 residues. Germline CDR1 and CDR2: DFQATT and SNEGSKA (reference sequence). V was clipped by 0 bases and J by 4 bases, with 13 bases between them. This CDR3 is CSARDWRAQYEQYF. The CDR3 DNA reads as TGCAGTGCTAGAGATTGGCGGGCCCAATACGAGCAGTACTTC.

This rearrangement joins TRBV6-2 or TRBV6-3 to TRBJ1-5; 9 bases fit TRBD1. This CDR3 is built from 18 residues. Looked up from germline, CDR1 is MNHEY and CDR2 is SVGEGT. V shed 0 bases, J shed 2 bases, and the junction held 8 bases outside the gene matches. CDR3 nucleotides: TGTGCCAGCAGTTACTCCAAACAGGGGGCGTGGGGCAATCAGCCCCAGCATTTT. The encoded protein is CASSYSKQGAWGNQPQHF.

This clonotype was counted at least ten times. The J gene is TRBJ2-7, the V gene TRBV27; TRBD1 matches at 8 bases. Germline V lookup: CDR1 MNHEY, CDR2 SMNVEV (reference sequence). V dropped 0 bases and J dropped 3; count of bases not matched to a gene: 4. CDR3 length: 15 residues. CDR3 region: CASSLSDRVFYEQYF. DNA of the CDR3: TGTGCCAGCAGTTTATCGGACAGGGTTTTCTACGAGCAGTACTTC.

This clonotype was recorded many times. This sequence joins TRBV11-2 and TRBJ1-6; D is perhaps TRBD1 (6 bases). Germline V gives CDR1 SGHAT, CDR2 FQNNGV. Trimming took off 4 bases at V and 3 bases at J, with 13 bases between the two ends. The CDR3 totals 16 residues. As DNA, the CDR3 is TGTGCCAGCAGCTCTCTCGGGACACTCTATAATTCACCCCTCCACTTT. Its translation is CASSSLGTLYNSPLHF.

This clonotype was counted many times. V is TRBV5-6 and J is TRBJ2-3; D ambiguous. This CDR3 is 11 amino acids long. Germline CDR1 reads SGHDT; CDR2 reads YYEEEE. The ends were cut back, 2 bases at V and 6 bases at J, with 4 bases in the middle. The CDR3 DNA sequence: TGTGCCAGCAGCTTTTTTGATACGCAGTATTTT. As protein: CASSFFDTQYF.

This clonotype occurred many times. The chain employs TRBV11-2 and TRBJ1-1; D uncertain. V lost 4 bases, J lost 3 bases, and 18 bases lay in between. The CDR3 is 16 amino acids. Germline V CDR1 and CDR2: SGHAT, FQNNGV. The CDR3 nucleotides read TGTGCCAGCAGCTCCCGGGCCACCTTCATGGACACTGAAGCTTTCTTT. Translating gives CASSSRATFMDTEAFF.